In its sample, the clone carrying this TCR beta chain was seen a few times. No antigen is known for it. There was one heparinised blood draw per donor, averaging about 116 mL. Sorting with CD45RO/CCR7/CD25/CD127/CD95/CD27 yielded naive, central memory, regulatory and stem-like memory CD4+ cells. The entry originates in a study of beta chain features in type 1 diabetes. Across the study: All of the samples together had around 110,000,000 sorted cells examined.

What was sequenced were expressed TCRB transcripts, since all of the isolated RNA had been reverse transcribed. Measured with immunoSEQ multiplex PCR; TCRdb has only the in-frame clones, and not every one. The table records just over 600,000 clones, roughly a sixth of them present only once. General study findings and limits: All four CD4+ subsets from Type 1 diabetes patients carried moderately but significantly shorter TCRB CDR3s.

This TCR derives from a man aged 18 to 35 in good health. Sequencing input: naive CD4+ T cells from blood.

The CDR3 DNA reads TGTGCCAGCAGCTTGGGGACAGGGGGCCTCTATGGCTACACCTTC. Amino acid sequence: CASSLGTGGLYGYTF. The V call is TRBV5-6, the J call TRBJ1-2; TRBD1 matches at 11 bases. In germline, CDR1 is SGHDT, CDR2 YYEEEE. J was trimmed by 4 bases and V by 0 bases; bases with no gene match: 2. This CDR3 region has 15 residues.